This T cell receptor beta chain originates from a study of T cell repertoires in cytomegalovirus infection. Study as a whole: CMV infection together with matching HLA type was indicated by public TCR beta signatures. Overall study results and limits: HLA-C-restricted, CMV-specific TCR beta clonotypes were dominant ex vivo.

This CDR3 region has 15 residues. Germline CDR1 and CDR2: MRHNA and SNTAGT. V trimming: 3 bases; J trimming: 3 bases; junction bases outside the gene matches: 7. A single record per CDR3 protein comes from TCRdb applying MiXCR to the reads. In the table there are approximately 910,000 distinct CDR3 sequences, around 32% of which are singletons. With respect to this clonotype: What it binds is not known.

The clonotype originates from a human donor in good health (CMV status not recorded). Some clones in this sample may be carry-over from other donors' samples. V gene TRBV6-4 combines with J gene TRBJ2-7; TRBD2 aligns across 8 bases. Sample: cultured CD8+ T cells from PBMCs, taken from culture after CMV antigen stimulation. CDR3 sequence (DNA): TGTGCCAGCAGTGAAGGACTAGCCCCCTACTACGAGCAGTACTTC. This translates into CASSEGLAPYYEQYF.